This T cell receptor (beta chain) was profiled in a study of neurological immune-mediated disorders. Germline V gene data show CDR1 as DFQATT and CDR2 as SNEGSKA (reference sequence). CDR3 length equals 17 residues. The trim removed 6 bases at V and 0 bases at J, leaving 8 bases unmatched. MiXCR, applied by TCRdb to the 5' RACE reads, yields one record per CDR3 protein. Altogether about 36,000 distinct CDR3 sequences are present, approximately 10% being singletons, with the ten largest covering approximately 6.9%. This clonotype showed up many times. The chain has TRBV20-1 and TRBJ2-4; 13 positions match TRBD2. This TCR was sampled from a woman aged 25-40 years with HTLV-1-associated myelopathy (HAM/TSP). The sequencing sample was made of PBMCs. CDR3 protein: CSAQTSGGLLAKNIQYF. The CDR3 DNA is TGCAGTGCCCAGACTAGCGGGGGGCTTCTAGCCAAAAACATTCAGTACTTC.